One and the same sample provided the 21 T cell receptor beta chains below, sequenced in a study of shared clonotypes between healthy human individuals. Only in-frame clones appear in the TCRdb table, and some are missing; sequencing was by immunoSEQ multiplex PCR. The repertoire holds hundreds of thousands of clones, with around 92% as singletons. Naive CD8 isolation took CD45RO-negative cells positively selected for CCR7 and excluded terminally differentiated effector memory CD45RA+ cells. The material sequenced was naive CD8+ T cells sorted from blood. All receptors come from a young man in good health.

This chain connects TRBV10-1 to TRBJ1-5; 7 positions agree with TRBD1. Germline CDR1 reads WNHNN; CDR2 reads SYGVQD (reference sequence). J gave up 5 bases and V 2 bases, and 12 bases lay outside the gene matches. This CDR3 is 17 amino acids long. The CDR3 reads CASSETRQGRAYQPQHF. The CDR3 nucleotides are TGCGCCAGCAGTGAGACCCGACAGGGAAGGGCATATCAGCCCCAGCATTTT.

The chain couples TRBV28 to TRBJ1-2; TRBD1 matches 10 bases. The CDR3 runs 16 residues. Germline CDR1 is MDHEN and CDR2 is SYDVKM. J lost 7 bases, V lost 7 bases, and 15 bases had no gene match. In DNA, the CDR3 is TGTGCCAGCACCCTTCTCCGGGACAGGGGTTGGACTGGCTACACCTTC. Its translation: CASTLLRDRGWTGYTF.

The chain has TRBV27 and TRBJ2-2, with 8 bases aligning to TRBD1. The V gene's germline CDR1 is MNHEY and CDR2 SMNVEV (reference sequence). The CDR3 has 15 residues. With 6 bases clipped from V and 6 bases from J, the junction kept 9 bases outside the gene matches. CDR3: CASRWMGQVAGELFF. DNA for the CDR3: TGTGCCAGCAGATGGATGGGACAGGTGGCCGGGGAGCTGTTTTTT.

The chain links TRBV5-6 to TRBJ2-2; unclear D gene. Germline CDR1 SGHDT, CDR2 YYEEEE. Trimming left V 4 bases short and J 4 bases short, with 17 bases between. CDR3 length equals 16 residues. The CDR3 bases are TGTGCCAGCAGCCTAATTAGAGTTGACGGCACCGGGGAGCTGTTTTTT. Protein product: CASSLIRVDGTGELFF.

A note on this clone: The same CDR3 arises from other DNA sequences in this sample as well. This CDR3 is CASSITDYSNQPQHF. CDR3 sequence (DNA): TGTGCCAGTAGTATCACCGATTATAGCAATCAGCCCCAGCATTTT. The J gene is TRBJ1-5, the V gene TRBV19, with D unresolved. V lost 3 bases to trimming and J lost 0 bases, with 9 bases between them. Per the germline V gene, CDR1 is LNHDA and CDR2 is SQIVND (reference sequence). The CDR3 contains 15 residues.

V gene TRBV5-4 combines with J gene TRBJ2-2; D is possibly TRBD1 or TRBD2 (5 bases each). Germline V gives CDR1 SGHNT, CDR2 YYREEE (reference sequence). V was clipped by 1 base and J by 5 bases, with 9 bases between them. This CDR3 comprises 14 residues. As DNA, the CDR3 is TGTGCCAGCAGCTTGCGGGACGGAACCGGGGAGCTGTTTTTT. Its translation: CASSLRDGTGELFF. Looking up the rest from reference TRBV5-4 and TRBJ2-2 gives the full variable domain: ETGVTQSPTHLIKTRGQQVTLRCSSQSGHNTVSWYQQALGQGPQFIFQYYREEENGRGNFPPRFSGLQFPNYSSELNVNALELDDSALYLCASSLRDGTGELFFGEGSRLTVL.

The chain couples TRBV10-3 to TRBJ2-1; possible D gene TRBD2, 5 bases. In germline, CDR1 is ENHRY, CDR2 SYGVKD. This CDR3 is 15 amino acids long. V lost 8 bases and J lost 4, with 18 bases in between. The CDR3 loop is CAIGGIGAEYNEQFF. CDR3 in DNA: TGTGCCATCGGAGGTATCGGCGCAGAATACAATGAGCAGTTCTTC.

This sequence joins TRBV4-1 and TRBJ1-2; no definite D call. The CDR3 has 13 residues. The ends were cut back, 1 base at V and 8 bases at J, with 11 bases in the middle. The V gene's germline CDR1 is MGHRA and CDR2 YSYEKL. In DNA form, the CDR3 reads TGCGCCAGCAGCCAAGGCGGGTTTGTGGGCTACACCTTC. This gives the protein CASSQGGFVGYTF.

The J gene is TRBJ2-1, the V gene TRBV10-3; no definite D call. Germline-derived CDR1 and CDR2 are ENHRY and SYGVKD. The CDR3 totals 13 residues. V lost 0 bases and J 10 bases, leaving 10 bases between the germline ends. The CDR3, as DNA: TGTGCCATCAGTGAGTCCGCCTTATCAGAGCAGTTCTTC. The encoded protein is CAISESALSEQFF.

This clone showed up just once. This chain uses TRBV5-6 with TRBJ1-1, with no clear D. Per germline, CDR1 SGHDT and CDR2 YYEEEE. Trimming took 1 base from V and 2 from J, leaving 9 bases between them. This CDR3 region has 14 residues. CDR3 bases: TGTGCCAGCAGCTTGTGGCGGGGTAACACTGAAGCTTTCTTT. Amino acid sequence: CASSLWRGNTEAFF.

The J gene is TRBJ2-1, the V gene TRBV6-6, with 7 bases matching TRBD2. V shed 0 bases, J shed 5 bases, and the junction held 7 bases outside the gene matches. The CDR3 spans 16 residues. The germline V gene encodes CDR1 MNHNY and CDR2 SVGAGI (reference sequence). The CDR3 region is CASSYSREGQHNEQFF. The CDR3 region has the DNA TGTGCCAGCAGTTACTCGAGGGAGGGCCAACACAATGAGCAGTTCTTC.

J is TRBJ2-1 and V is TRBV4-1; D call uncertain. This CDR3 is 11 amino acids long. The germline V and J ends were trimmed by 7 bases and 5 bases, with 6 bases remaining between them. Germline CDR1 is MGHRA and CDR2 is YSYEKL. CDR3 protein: CASTANNEQFF. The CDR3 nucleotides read TGCGCCAGCACGGCTAACAATGAGCAGTTCTTC.

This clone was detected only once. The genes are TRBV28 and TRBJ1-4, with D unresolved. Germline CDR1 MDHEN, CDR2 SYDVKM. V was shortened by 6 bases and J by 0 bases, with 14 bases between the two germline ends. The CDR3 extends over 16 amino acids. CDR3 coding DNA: TGTGCCAGCAGATCTACCAATGGAGCAACTAATGAAAAACTGTTTTTT. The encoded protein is CASRSTNGATNEKLFF.

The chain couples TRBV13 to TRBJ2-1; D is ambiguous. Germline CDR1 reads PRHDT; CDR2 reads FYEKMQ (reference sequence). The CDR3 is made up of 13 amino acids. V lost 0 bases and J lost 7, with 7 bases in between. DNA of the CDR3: TGTGCCAGCAGCTTAGGGACCGCTAATGAGCAGTTCTTC. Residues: CASSLGTANEQFF.

The CDR3 is CASRRAADTQYF. DNA of the CDR3: TGTGCCAGCAGGCGGGCTGCAGATACGCAGTATTTT. The rearrangement uses TRBV7-9 and TRBJ2-3; D is possibly TRBD2 (5 bases). Germline V gene data show CDR1 as SEHNR and CDR2 as FQNEAQ (reference sequence). Trimming stripped 6 bases from V and 4 bases from J, with 8 bases between. This CDR3 contains 12 residues.

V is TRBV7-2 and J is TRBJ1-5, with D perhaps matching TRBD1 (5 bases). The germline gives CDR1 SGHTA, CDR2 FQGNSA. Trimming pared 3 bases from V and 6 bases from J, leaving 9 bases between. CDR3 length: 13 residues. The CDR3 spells CASSFGGRQPQHF. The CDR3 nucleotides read TGTGCCAGCAGCTTTGGGGGACGTCAGCCCCAGCATTTT.

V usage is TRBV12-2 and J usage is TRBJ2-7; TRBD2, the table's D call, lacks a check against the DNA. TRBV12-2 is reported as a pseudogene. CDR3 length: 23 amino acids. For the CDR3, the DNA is TGTGCAAGTCGCTTAGTAACGGGACTATTGTTCCGAGAAGAGTGGTCCTACTCCTACGAGCAGTACTTC. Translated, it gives CASRLVTGLLFREEWSYSYEQYF.

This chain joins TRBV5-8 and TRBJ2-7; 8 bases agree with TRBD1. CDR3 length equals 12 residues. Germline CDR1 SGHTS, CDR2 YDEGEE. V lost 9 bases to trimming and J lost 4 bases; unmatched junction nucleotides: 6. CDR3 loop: CATTGQAYEQYF. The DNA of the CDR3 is TGTGCCACCACGGGACAGGCTTACGAGCAGTACTTC.

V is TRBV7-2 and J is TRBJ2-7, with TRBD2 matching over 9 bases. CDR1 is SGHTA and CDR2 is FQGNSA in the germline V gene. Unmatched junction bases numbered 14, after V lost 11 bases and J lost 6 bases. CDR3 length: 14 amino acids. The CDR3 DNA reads TGTGCCTCAAGTATTACGCGGGAGGGCCGCGAGCAGTACTTC. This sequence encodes CASSITREGREQYF.

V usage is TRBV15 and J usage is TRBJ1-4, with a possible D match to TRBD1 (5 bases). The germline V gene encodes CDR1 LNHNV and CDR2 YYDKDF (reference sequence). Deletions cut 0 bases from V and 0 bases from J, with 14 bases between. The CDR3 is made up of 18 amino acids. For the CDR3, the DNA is TGTGCCACCAGCAGAGATCGAGACAGAGCTGCAACTAATGAAAAACTGTTTTTT. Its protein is CATSRDRDRAATNEKLFF.

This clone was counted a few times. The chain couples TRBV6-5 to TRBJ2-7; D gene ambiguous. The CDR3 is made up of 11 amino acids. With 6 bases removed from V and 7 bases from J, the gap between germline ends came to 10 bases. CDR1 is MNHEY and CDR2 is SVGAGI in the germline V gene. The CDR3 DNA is TGTGCCAGCAGCTTCGGGTGGGAGCAGTACTTC. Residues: CASSFGWEQYF.